The 4 T cell receptor beta chains given below trace back to one sample, sequenced in a study of CD8 T cells in Susac syndrome (dated by TCRdb to about 2019). Receptors were amplified or captured by the immunoSEQ multiplex PCR assay. RNA was extracted using the RNeasy kit, and roughly 0.45 to 1 microgram was reverse transcribed with random hexamers. The public reads were run again by TCRdb, first through fastp at Q25 and then through MiXCR, and only productive beta chains were kept. CDR3 protein sequences are deduplicated, and each keeps its most common genes and DNA. The sample records about 300,000 distinct CDR3 sequences, about 92% of which are singletons. Of the sample, 0.065% falls within the top ten clones. Sequenced sample: CD4+ T cells from PBMCs. These receptors all come from a human donor with multiple sclerosis.

V is TRBV2 and J is TRBJ2-7, with 12 bases identical to TRBD2. V was clipped by 5 bases and J by 9 bases; unmatched bases: 8. The CDR3 contains 14 residues. From germline, CDR1 is SNHLY and CDR2 FYNNEI. CDR3 protein: CASSSRTSGEGQYF. CDR3 DNA sequence: TGTGCCAGCAGTAGCCGGACTAGCGGGGAAGGGCAGTACTTC.

This chain connects TRBV6-5 to TRBJ2-3; TRBD2 matches 8 bases. CDR1 and CDR2 (germline): MNHEY, SVGAGI. V lost 0 bases to trimming and J lost 2 bases; unmatched junction nucleotides: 7. This CDR3 region has 17 residues. CDR3 protein: CASSYSRPGGPTDTQYF. The DNA for the CDR3 is TGTGCCAGCAGTTACTCCCGGCCGGGGGGGCCCACAGATACGCAGTATTTT.

This clonotype has a single count. The rearrangement uses TRBV5-1 and TRBJ2-5; TRBD1 matches at 8 bases. The germline CDR1 and CDR2 sequences are SGHRS and YFSETQ. The CDR3 runs 14 residues. Trimming at V came to 4 bases and at J to 5 bases, leaving 7 bases not matched to a gene. In DNA, the CDR3 is TGCGCCAGCAGCACCGACAGGGGACCGGAGACCCAGTACTTC. Its protein is CASSTDRGPETQYF.

The rearrangement links TRBV21-1 to TRBJ2-7; the D call in the table, TRBD2, was not verified against the DNA. TRBV21-1 is annotated as a pseudogene. This CDR3 contains 18 residues. As DNA, the CDR3 is TGTGCCAGCAGCCCCGGGACTCTCGGCGGGGGGGGTCCCTACGAGCAGTACTTC. This gives the protein CASSPGTLGGGGPYEQYF.